These 30 T cell receptor beta chains share one sample of origin, sequenced in a study of resident and recirculating memory T cells in vitiligo. TCRdb's copy holds only in-frame clones and misses some; the assay was immunoSEQ multiplex PCR. The sample comprises tens of thousands of clones, just over 90% of which are singletons, and about 4.8% rests with the top ten. Specimen: blood. These receptors were collected from a male donor with vitiligo.

In this sample, this clone turned up a few times. This rearrangement joins TRBV18 to TRBJ1-2; maybe TRBD1 (6 bases). CDR3 length: 13 residues. CDR1 KGHSH and CDR2 LQKENI come from the germline V gene. Trimming shortened V by 2 bases and J by 8 bases, and 12 bases separated the two germline ends. The CDR3 loop is CASSPSRQEGYTF. For the CDR3, the DNA is TGTGCCAGCTCACCAAGTAGACAGGAAGGCTACACCTTC.

CDR3 sequence: CASRTPGGYSYEQYF. In DNA form, the CDR3 reads TGTGCCAGCAGAACCCCGGGGGGCTACTCCTACGAGCAGTACTTC. The genes are TRBV28 and TRBJ2-7; the D gene is possibly TRBD2 (7 bases). The CDR3 consists of 15 residues. CDR1 and CDR2 from the germline V gene are MDHEN and SYDVKM. Trimming cost V 6 bases and J 0 bases, with 15 bases left between them. The whole variable domain, filled in from reference TRBV28 and TRBJ2-7, reads DVKVTQSSRYLVKRTGEKVFLECVQDMDHENMFWYRQDPGLGLRLIYFSYDVKMKEKGDIPEGYSVSREKKERFSLILESASTNQTSMYLCASRTPGGYSYEQYFGPGTRLTVT.

The chain combines TRBV5-4 with TRBJ2-7; D might be TRBD2 (5 bases). V lost 3 bases and J lost 10, with 14 bases in between. The CDR3 has 12 residues. CDR1 and CDR2 from the germline V gene are SGHNT and YYREEE (reference sequence). The CDR3 nucleotides read TGTGCCAGCAGCTACATTGAGGGAGCCCAGTACTTC. Protein product: CASSYIEGAQYF.

The chain combines TRBV4-1 with TRBJ2-1; a weak D match, TRBD2 (5 bases). This CDR3 has 18 residues. V dropped 2 bases and J dropped 0 bases, with 17 bases sitting between them. CDR1 and CDR2 (germline): MGHRA, YSYEKL. The CDR3 loop reads CASSQNGVGSHSYNEQFF. The CDR3 DNA is TGCGCCAGCAGCCAAAACGGGGTGGGTTCGCACTCCTACAATGAGCAGTTCTTC.

The rearrangement joins TRBV29-1 to TRBJ1-5; D is perhaps TRBD1 (5 bases). Per germline, CDR1 SQVTM and CDR2 ANQGSEA. V shed 6 bases and J shed 6 bases, with 15 bases lying between them. The CDR3 sequence is 13 residues long. CDR3 sequence: CSVQARGSQPQHF. The CDR3 DNA is TGCAGCGTCCAAGCTCGGGGGAGTCAGCCCCAGCATTTT.

The chain employs TRBV4-1 and TRBJ2-7, with a possible D match to TRBD2 (5 bases). The CDR3 consists of 16 residues. The germline V gene has CDR1 MGHRA and CDR2 YSYEKL. V gave up 0 bases and J gave up 0 bases, with 12 bases separating them. The CDR3 here is CASSQEFPGSSYEQYF. For the CDR3, the DNA is TGCGCCAGCAGCCAAGAGTTCCCGGGGAGCTCCTACGAGCAGTACTTC.

The rearrangement links TRBV5-1 to TRBJ1-4; tentative D call: TRBD1 (6 bases). The germline V and J ends were trimmed by 4 bases and 7 bases, with 17 bases remaining between them. In germline, CDR1 is SGHRS, CDR2 YFSETQ. This CDR3 has 15 amino acids. CDR3 nucleotides: TGCGCCAGCAGCGATCCACAGGGAGGGGGTGAAAAACTGTTTTTT. Translated, it gives CASSDPQGGGEKLFF.

V usage is TRBV5-8 and J usage is TRBJ2-7; 9 nucleotides agree with TRBD1. This CDR3 is 14 amino acids long. V lost 4 bases to trimming and J lost 2 bases; unmatched junction nucleotides: 4. Germline V CDR1 and CDR2: SGHTS, YDEGEE. This CDR3 reads CASSTRTGAYEQYF. CDR3 in DNA: TGTGCCAGCAGCACCCGGACAGGGGCCTACGAGCAGTACTTC.

The chain couples TRBV19 to TRBJ2-7; no reliable D call. The V end was cut by 3 bases, the J end by 0 bases, with 6 bases between. This CDR3 is built from 13 residues. Germline CDR1 is LNHDA and CDR2 is SQIVND (reference sequence). The CDR3 region is CASSMASSYEQYF. CDR3 DNA: TGTGCCAGTAGTATGGCTAGCTCCTACGAGCAGTACTTC.

The CDR3 nucleotides read TGTGCCAGCAGTGCCAGCTCCAGACCCGACAGGACCATATATTTT. It codes for CASSASSRPDRTIYF. J is TRBJ1-3 and V is TRBV6-1, with D tentatively TRBD1 (6 bases). V lost 4 bases to trimming and J lost 10 bases, with 20 bases between them. The CDR3 runs 15 residues. Germline-derived CDR1 and CDR2 are MNHNS and SASEGT.

This CDR3 reads CASSQVGGGPSNQPQHF. DNA of the CDR3: TGTGCCAGCAGCCAGGTGGGAGGGGGGCCGAGCAATCAGCCCCAGCATTTT. The chain combines TRBV4-2 with TRBJ1-5; TRBD1 is a possible D gene (6 bases). Trimming removed 3 bases from V and 1 base from J, with 16 bases in between. The CDR3 is made up of 17 amino acids. Germline CDR1 reads LGHNA; CDR2 reads YNFKEQ.

This clone was counted between two and nine times. This chain uses TRBV29-1 with TRBJ1-1; tentative D call: TRBD1 (5 bases). Per the germline V gene, CDR1 is SQVTM and CDR2 is ANQGSEA. This CDR3 has 14 residues. V was shortened by 3 bases and J by 5 bases, with 16 bases between the two germline ends. The CDR3 DNA reads as TGCAGCGTTGAGGTCGGGGCAGGAGGGACTGAAGCTTTCTTT. Translation: CSVEVGAGGTEAFF.

The genes are TRBV18 and TRBJ2-5, with D possibly matching TRBD1 (5 bases). Looked up from germline, CDR1 is KGHSH and CDR2 is LQKENI. V lost 1 base and J lost 4, with 16 bases in between. CDR3 size: 16 residues. The CDR3 protein is CASSPRGAQAGETQYF. CDR3 coding DNA: TGTGCCAGCTCACCACGCGGCGCACAGGCAGGAGAGACCCAGTACTTC.

This clone was seen more than once but under ten times. This chain uses TRBV7-6 with TRBJ2-5, with D possibly called TRBD1 or TRBD2 (6 bases each). Germline V gene data show CDR1 as SGHVS and CDR2 as FNYEAQ. The CDR3 is 14 residues long. Trimming removed 5 bases from V and 1 base from J, with 11 bases in between. The CDR3, as DNA: TGTGCCAGCAGCCTAGGGGGACTCCAAGAGACCCAGTACTTC. It yields the protein CASSLGGLQETQYF.

DNA for the CDR3: TGTGCCAGCAGCTTAGTGGCGGGAGCGTACAATGAGCAGTTCTTC. Translating it yields CASSLVAGAYNEQFF. The chain has TRBV7-6 and TRBJ2-1; TRBD2 aligns across 7 bases. Germline assignment: CDR1 SGHVS and CDR2 FNYEAQ. The CDR3 runs to 15 residues. The V segment lost 1 base and the J segment 4 bases; nucleotides outside the gene matches: 4.

The chain uses TRBV9 and TRBJ2-2, with 7 positions matching TRBD1. V dropped 7 bases and J dropped 6; count of bases not matched to a gene: 6. Germline loops: CDR1 SGDLS, CDR2 YYNGEE. The CDR3 sequence is 13 residues long. The CDR3 DNA follows: TGTGCCAGCGGATTCCAGGGGGCCGGGGAGCTGTTTTTT. This sequence encodes CASGFQGAGELFF.

The chain has TRBV27 and TRBJ2-5, with 7 nucleotides matching TRBD1. J lost 2 bases, V lost 4 bases, and 4 bases had no gene match. The CDR3 runs 14 residues. Germline-derived CDR1 and CDR2 are MNHEY and SMNVEV (reference sequence). The CDR3 DNA sequence: TGTGCCAGCAGTTCCTGGGACAGACAAGAGACCCAGTACTTC. This encodes CASSSWDRQETQYF.

This clone occurred once. The chain joins TRBV30 to TRBJ2-3, with 9 bases lining up with TRBD2. CDR1 GTSNPN and CDR2 SVGIG come from the germline V gene (reference sequence). The ends lost 0 bases at V and 6 bases at J; junction bases unmatched: 7. The CDR3 is made up of 15 amino acids. For the CDR3, the DNA is TGTGCCTGGAGTGTCGGGGCGGGAGGGACCGATACGCAGTATTTT. It yields the protein CAWSVGAGGTDTQYF.

The chain combines TRBV11-3 with TRBJ2-1, with TRBD2 identical over 7 bases. The CDR3 extends over 14 amino acids. CDR1 and CDR2 from the germline V gene are SGHNT and YENEEA. The V gene end was trimmed by 1 base and the J gene end by 7 bases; junction bases not matched to a gene: 4. For the CDR3, the DNA is TGTGCCAGCAGCTTAGGTTTGGGAGGGAATGAGCAGTTCTTC. This gives the protein CASSLGLGGNEQFF.

This chain uses TRBV7-9 with TRBJ2-1, with 9 bases matching TRBD2. CDR3 length equals 19 residues. Germline lookup yields CDR1 SEHNR and CDR2 FQNEAQ (reference sequence). V dropped 5 bases and J dropped 0; count of bases not matched to a gene: 14. The chain's CDR3 is CASSPYSLAGPGSYNEQFF. For the CDR3, the DNA is TGTGCCAGCAGCCCCTATAGTCTAGCGGGGCCCGGCTCCTACAATGAGCAGTTCTTC.

This clone was observed once. The rearrangement links TRBV28 to TRBJ2-7; possibly TRBD1 for D (6 bases). Looked up from germline, CDR1 is MDHEN and CDR2 is SYDVKM. V shed 6 bases and J shed 0 bases, with 15 bases lying between them. The CDR3 extends over 15 amino acids. CDR3 region: CASRWDTVASYEQYF. The CDR3 DNA is TGTGCCAGCAGATGGGACACAGTGGCCTCCTACGAGCAGTACTTC.

In its sample, this clone was seen once. DNA of the CDR3: TGTGCCTGGAGGGAGCGAGCGGGAGGGACTCAGTACTTC. Translating gives CAWRERAGGTQYF. The rearrangement joins TRBV30 to TRBJ2-7; 10 bases are shared with TRBD2. This CDR3 is built from 13 residues. Per the germline V gene, CDR1 is GTSNPN and CDR2 is SVGIG (reference sequence). Germline trimming cut 3 bases from V and 10 bases from J; bases unmatched to any gene: 9.

The rearrangement uses TRBV11-2 and TRBJ2-3, with TRBD2 matching over 8 bases. CDR1 and CDR2 from the germline V gene are SGHAT and FQNNGV. V dropped 5 bases and J dropped 1; count of bases not matched to a gene: 14. The CDR3 extends over 18 amino acids. The CDR3 DNA reads TGTGCCAGCAGCCTGGTCCGGGGCGGGAGGAGGGGCACAGATACGCAGTATTTT. Encoded protein: CASSLVRGGRRGTDTQYF.

This chain links TRBV19 with TRBJ2-7; possible D gene TRBD2, 5 bases. Germline V gene lookup returns CDR1 LNHDA and CDR2 SQIVND (reference sequence). This CDR3 is 19 amino acids long. V gave up 3 bases and J gave up 3 bases, with 27 bases separating them. The chain's CDR3 is CASSMGDRLMSASYYEQYF. CDR3 DNA sequence: TGTGCCAGTAGTATGGGAGATAGGTTAATGTCAGCATCCTACTACGAGCAGTACTTC.

This clone was recorded only once. This rearrangement joins TRBV19 to TRBJ1-5; 10 positions agree with TRBD1. CDR1 LNHDA and CDR2 SQIVND come from the germline V gene (reference sequence). The CDR3 is 15 amino acids. V lost 5 bases, J lost 4 bases, and 5 bases stayed unmatched. CDR3 residues: CASSDRGQGNQPQHF. CDR3 DNA sequence: TGTGCCAGTAGTGACAGGGGGCAAGGGAATCAGCCCCAGCATTTT.

The chain couples TRBV28 to TRBJ2-3; no firm D call. CDR1 MDHEN and CDR2 SYDVKM come from the germline V gene. V was cut by 8 bases and J by 5 bases, with 11 bases left in between. This CDR3 is built from 12 residues. The CDR3 DNA is TGTGCCAGCGCCTCAGGTGGAGATACGCAGTATTTT. Protein: CASASGGDTQYF.

The V call is TRBV18, the J call TRBJ2-1, with D possibly TRBD2 on 6 matching bases. From germline, CDR1 is KGHSH and CDR2 LQKENI. This CDR3 is 14 amino acids long. Deletions cut 3 bases from V and 6 bases from J, with 12 bases between. CDR3 DNA: TGTGCCAGCTCACCTTTGCTGGGGGGCAATGAGCAGTTCTTC. It is translated as CASSPLLGGNEQFF.

The genes are TRBV27 and TRBJ2-4, with a possible D match to TRBD2 (6 bases). V lost 2 bases and J lost 5, with 10 bases in between. The CDR3 consists of 14 residues. CDR1 is MNHEY, CDR2 SMNVEV, per germline (reference sequence). CDR3 sequence: CASSLVWGENIQYF. In DNA, the CDR3 is TGTGCCAGCAGTTTAGTCTGGGGGGAAAACATTCAGTACTTC.

The chain recombines TRBV11-2 with TRBJ2-3; 11 bases match TRBD1. The germline CDR1 and CDR2 sequences are SGHAT and FQNNGV. The CDR3 covers 16 residues. V dropped 3 bases and J dropped 2; count of bases not matched to a gene: 4. CDR3 bases: TGTGCCAGCAGCTTTCCGGGACAGGGGGACACAGATACGCAGTATTTT. Protein: CASSFPGQGDTDTQYF.

The chain has TRBV18 and TRBJ1-1; D possibly corresponds to TRBD1 (6 bases). Trimming removed 6 bases at V and 5 bases at J, with 16 bases between. CDR3 length: 14 residues. CDR1 is KGHSH and CDR2 is LQKENI in the germline V gene. Here the CDR3 DNA reads TGTGCCAGCTCCCGGGGGGGGCGTCGAACTGAAGCTTTCTTT. Its translation is CASSRGGRRTEAFF.